The 5 T cell receptor beta chains below were found in one sample sequenced in a study of OX40 agonist ivuxolimab in advanced cancers. Profiled with immunoSEQ multiplex PCR; TCRdb holds only in-frame clones, not every one. The sample has 60,000 to 85,000 clones; 90% are singletons. The source was CD4+ or CD8+ T cells sorted from blood, collected in a trial of the OX40 agonist ivuxolimab. These receptors were taken from an adult with an advanced solid tumor such as melanoma, head and neck, liver or kidney cancer.

This clone was seen once. This chain links TRBV11-2 with TRBJ2-7; no reliable D call. Per the germline V gene, CDR1 is SGHAT and CDR2 is FQNNGV. V was pared by 3 bases and J by 6 bases, with 12 bases between. This CDR3 spans 13 amino acids. CDR3 DNA: TGTGCCAGCAGCTTTCTAGAGGTCGGCGAGCAGTACTTC. It yields the protein CASSFLEVGEQYF.

The chain combines TRBV4-1 with TRBJ2-7; perhaps D is TRBD1 or TRBD2 (5 bases each). CDR1 is MGHRA and CDR2 is YSYEKL in the germline V gene. The CDR3 loop spans 15 amino acids. The V and J ends lost 5 bases and 2 bases respectively, with 16 bases between them. This CDR3 reads CASSRSGDGTYEQYF. CDR3 nucleotide sequence: TGCGCCAGCAGCAGATCCGGGGACGGCACCTACGAGCAGTACTTC.

This clone was counted a few times. The chain couples TRBV19 to TRBJ1-5; 10 bases map to TRBD1. CDR1 is LNHDA and CDR2 is SQIVND in the germline V gene (reference sequence). Germline trimming cut 5 bases from V and 6 bases from J; bases unmatched to any gene: 7. The CDR3 has 15 amino acids. CDR3 region: CASSPGQGSAQPQHF. Written as DNA, the CDR3 is TGTGCCAGTAGTCCGGGACAGGGGAGTGCTCAGCCCCAGCATTTT.

The V and J genes are TRBV7-3 and TRBJ2-1; 7 bases line up with TRBD2. V lost 2 bases and J lost 5; bases outside the gene matches: 0. The CDR3 covers 13 residues. Germline lookup yields CDR1 SGHTA and CDR2 FQGTGA. The CDR3, as DNA: TGTGCCAGCAGCTTAGGGACTAACAATGAGCAGTTCTTC. The encoded protein is CASSLGTNNEQFF.

The chain combines TRBV2 with TRBJ2-1, with 9 bases matching TRBD2. The CDR3 covers 20 residues. Germline CDR1 SNHLY, CDR2 FYNNEI. Germline trimming cut 5 bases from V and 1 base from J; bases unmatched to any gene: 18. DNA for the CDR3: TGTGCCAGCAGTCCGCCGAATCTAGCGGGACTGGGGCGATCCTACAATGAGCAGTTCTTC. It specifies CASSPPNLAGLGRSYNEQFF.